This T cell receptor (beta chain) was documented in a study of blood T cells in healthy people across ages. The second PCR ran about 6 to 12 cycles with a sample-barcoded 5' primer and J-beta primers. TCRdb reprocessed the 5' RACE reads with MiXCR, giving one entry per CDR3 protein. The repertoire includes 580,000 or so distinct CDR3 sequences, about 45% of them detected once, and under 30% sits in the top ten. V was trimmed by 3 bases and J by 4 bases, leaving 8 bases between them. Germline CDR1 is SGHVS and CDR2 is FQNEAQ. The CDR3 runs to 13 residues. Each sample had at least 6.5 million PBMCs isolated.

The sample comprised blood. The receptor was isolated from an elderly man in good health. This chain joins TRBV7-8 and TRBJ2-3; D unclear. CDR3 loop: CASSFGWADTQYF. CDR3 coding DNA: TGTGCCAGCAGCTTCGGATGGGCAGATACGCAGTATTTT.